Given below is one TCR beta chain in context. Using immunoSEQ multiplex PCR, the repertoire was profiled, and TCRdb retains in-frame clones only, with some absent. The sample shows 140,000 to 150,000 clones, roughly 88% of them seen only once. This sample was taken from a study of T cell responses to AZD1222 COVID-19 vaccine. The sample was peripheral blood, taken 28 days after the second dose of the MenACWY control vaccine. This clonotype originated in an adult who received the MenACWY meningococcal vaccine as a control.

The CDR3 nucleotides are TGTGCCAGCAGCTTAGTCTTATCGCAGAGTCGAGGGGGCTACACCTTC. Its translation: CASSLVLSQSRGGYTF. This rearrangement joins TRBV7-8 to TRBJ1-2; D is undetermined. The V end lost 1 base, the J end lost 8 bases, and 20 bases lay between the germline ends. The CDR3 is 16 amino acids. Germline V CDR1 and CDR2: SGHVS, FQNEAQ.